This T cell receptor beta chain was captured by sequencing in a study of T cell responses to AZD1222 COVID-19 vaccine. The repertoire was sequenced with immunoSEQ multiplex PCR; TCRdb's copy has only in-frame clones and lacks some. The sample lists 80,000 or so clones, around 90% seen once, with roughly 4.8% in the top ten. In this sample, this clone turned up a few times. This CDR3 comprises 12 residues. CDR1 and CDR2 (germline): LNHDA, SQIVND (reference sequence). Trimming took off 3 bases at V and 3 bases at J, with 6 bases between the two ends. The TCR originated in an adult in good health. V usage is TRBV19 and J usage is TRBJ2-7; D remains unclear. Specimen: peripheral blood, collected on day 0 of MenACWY control vaccination. The CDR3 region is CASSMVGYEQYF. CDR3 in DNA: TGTGCCAGTAGTATGGTGGGCTACGAGCAGTACTTC.